This TCR beta chain comes out of a study of blood T cell repertoires in COVID-19. Across under 25 US areas, participants ranged in age from roughly 18 to 95 years. This CDR3 contains 13 residues. Germline V gene lookup returns CDR1 MNHEY and CDR2 SVGAGI. Trimming stripped 8 bases from V and 4 bases from J, with 14 bases between. Some clones are missing from TCRdb's copy, which holds only in-frame ones; the method was immunoSEQ multiplex PCR. The sample lists a few hundred thousand clones, around 87% occurring once. The sequence came from a man younger than 40 who had been exposed to COVID-19. Sequencing was done on a sample of PBMCs or T cells enriched from blood (not recorded which). The chain carries TRBV6-5 and TRBJ1-2; D might be TRBD1 (5 bases). DNA of the CDR3: TGTGCCAGCGGGTCCGGCGGGGGCTATGGCTACACCTTC. This codes for CASGSGGGYGYTF.